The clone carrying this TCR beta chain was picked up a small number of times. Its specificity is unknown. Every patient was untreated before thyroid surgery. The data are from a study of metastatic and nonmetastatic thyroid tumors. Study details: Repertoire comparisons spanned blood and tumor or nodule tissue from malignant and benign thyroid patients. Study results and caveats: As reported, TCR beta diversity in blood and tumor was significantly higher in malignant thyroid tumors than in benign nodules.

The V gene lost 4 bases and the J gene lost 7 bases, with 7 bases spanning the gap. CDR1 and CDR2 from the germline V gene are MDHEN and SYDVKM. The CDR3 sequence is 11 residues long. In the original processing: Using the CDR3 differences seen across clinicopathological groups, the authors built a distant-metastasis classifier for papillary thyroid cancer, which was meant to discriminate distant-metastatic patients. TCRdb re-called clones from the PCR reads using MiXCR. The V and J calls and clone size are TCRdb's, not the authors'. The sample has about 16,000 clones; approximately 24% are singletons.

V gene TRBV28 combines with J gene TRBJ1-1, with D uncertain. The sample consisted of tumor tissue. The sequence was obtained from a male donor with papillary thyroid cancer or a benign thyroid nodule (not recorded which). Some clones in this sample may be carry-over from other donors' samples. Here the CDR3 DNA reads TGTGCCAGCAGTTATTACAGTGAAGCTTTCTTT. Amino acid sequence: CASSYYSEAFF.